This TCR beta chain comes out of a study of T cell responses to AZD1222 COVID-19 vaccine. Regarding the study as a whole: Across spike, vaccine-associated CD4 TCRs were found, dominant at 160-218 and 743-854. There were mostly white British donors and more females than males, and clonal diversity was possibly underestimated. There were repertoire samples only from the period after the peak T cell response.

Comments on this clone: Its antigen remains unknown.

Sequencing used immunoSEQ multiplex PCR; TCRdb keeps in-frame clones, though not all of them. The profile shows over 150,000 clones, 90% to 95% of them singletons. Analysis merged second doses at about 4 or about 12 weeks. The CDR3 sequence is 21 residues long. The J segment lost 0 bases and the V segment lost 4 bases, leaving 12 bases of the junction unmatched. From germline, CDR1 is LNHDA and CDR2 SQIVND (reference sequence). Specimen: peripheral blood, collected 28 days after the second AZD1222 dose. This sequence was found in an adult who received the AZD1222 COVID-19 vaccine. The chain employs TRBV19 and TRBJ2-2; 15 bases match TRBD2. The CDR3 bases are TGTGCCAGTAGTACTGTACCGGGACTAGCGGGAGGAGACTCGAACACCGGGGAGCTGTTTTTT. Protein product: CASSTVPGLAGGDSNTGELFF.